The 18 T cell receptor beta chains given below trace back to one sample, sequenced in a study of shared clonotypes between healthy human individuals. Repertoires were generated with immunoSEQ multiplex PCR, while TCRdb's copy carries only in-frame clones and drops some. Here the sample spans some 2,500,000 clones, about 90% being singletons. Material: naive CD4+ T cells from PBMCs. The subset is: CD45RA+ positively selected. These receptors were collected from a man younger than 35 in good health. Some clones in this sample may be carry-over from other donors' samples.

The chain couples TRBV5-1 to TRBJ2-5; 12 bases agree with TRBD2. Germline assignment: CDR1 SGHRS and CDR2 YFSETQ. With V trimmed by 6 bases and J by 1 base, 4 bases remained unmatched. This CDR3 spans 15 amino acids. CDR3 sequence reads: CASIETSGGQETQYF. The CDR3 DNA is TGCGCCAGCATTGAGACTAGCGGGGGCCAAGAGACCCAGTACTTC.

This sequence joins TRBV4-1 and TRBJ2-5; D unresolved. Germline loops: CDR1 MGHRA, CDR2 YSYEKL. The V end lost 0 bases, the J end lost 1 base, and 9 bases lay between the germline ends. The CDR3 contains 15 residues. In nucleotides, the CDR3 is TGCGCCAGCAGCCAAGAGGGTAAGTCCCAAGAGACCCAGTACTTC. Amino acids: CASSQEGKSQETQYF.

V and J are TRBV6-1 and TRBJ2-7, with 8 bases fitting TRBD1. The CDR3 is 13 amino acids. Germline trimming cut 3 bases from V and 8 bases from J; bases unmatched to any gene: 6. Germline CDR1 and CDR2: MNHNS and SASEGT. CDR3 DNA: TGTGCCAGCAGTGACCAGGGGGCGAACCAGCAGTACTTC. Translated: CASSDQGANQQYF.

This rearrangement joins TRBV5-6 to TRBJ2-1; no definite D call. This CDR3 has 18 residues. Germline V gene lookup returns CDR1 SGHDT and CDR2 YYEEEE. V was trimmed by 3 bases and J by 1 base, leaving 20 bases between them. CDR3 in DNA: TGTGCCAGCAGCTATGGGGTCTCAAACCGATTTTCCTACAATGAGCAGTTCTTC. Its protein is CASSYGVSNRFSYNEQFF.

A remark on this clone: Other DNA sequences from this sample encode an identical CDR3 as well. CDR3 nucleotide sequence: TGTGCCAGCAGCCCGGGACAGGGGTATCAGCCCCAGCATTTT. Amino acid sequence: CASSPGQGYQPQHF. The chain joins TRBV6-5 to TRBJ1-5, with 10 bases fitting TRBD1. V trimming: 6 bases; J trimming: 5 bases; junction bases outside the gene matches: 4. The CDR3 extends over 14 amino acids. Germline V CDR1 and CDR2: MNHEY, SVGAGI.

The CDR3 DNA reads TGTGCCAGCAGCCTACAGACTCATCAAGAGACCCAGTACTTC. Its translation is CASSLQTHQETQYF. This rearrangement joins TRBV4-2 to TRBJ2-5; no definite D call. V shed 4 bases and J shed 2 bases, with 11 bases lying between them. The CDR3 consists of 14 residues. Germline CDR1 and CDR2: LGHNA and YNFKEQ.

CDR3 bases: TGCGCCAGCAGCCGCACAGGGGTGAACACTGAAGCTTTCTTT. Amino acids: CASSRTGVNTEAFF. The V call is TRBV4-1, the J call TRBJ1-1; 7 nucleotides align to TRBD1. Germline assignment: CDR1 MGHRA and CDR2 YSYEKL. The V segment lost 4 bases and the J segment 0 bases; nucleotides outside the gene matches: 2. This CDR3 has 14 amino acids.

CDR3 sequence reads: CATSQDGPLKSQHF. In nucleotides, the CDR3 is TGTGCCACCAGCCAGGACGGACCGCTTAAGTCCCAGCATTTT. The chain joins TRBV15 to TRBJ1-5; no definite D call. There are 14 residues in the CDR3. Germline assignment: CDR1 LNHNV and CDR2 YYDKDF (reference sequence). The V end lost 5 bases, the J end lost 11 bases, and 19 bases lay between the germline ends.

The chain employs TRBV5-1 and TRBJ2-1; 14 nucleotides align to TRBD2. The CDR3 loop spans 18 amino acids. The V segment lost 5 bases and the J segment 2 bases; nucleotides outside the gene matches: 9. Germline assignment: CDR1 SGHRS and CDR2 YFSETQ. CDR3 amino acids: CASRSSGLAGVAYNEQFF. CDR3 nucleotide sequence: TGCGCCAGCAGGAGTTCGGGACTAGCGGGAGTGGCCTACAATGAGCAGTTCTTC.

The chain employs TRBV6-5 and TRBJ1-1, with D possibly TRBD1 on 6 matching bases. The CDR3 contains 15 residues. Per germline, CDR1 MNHEY and CDR2 SVGAGI. V was shortened by 4 bases and J by 0 bases, with 12 bases between the two germline ends. The CDR3 reads CASSFLDSMNTEAFF. Written as DNA, the CDR3 is TGTGCCAGCAGTTTCTTGGACAGCATGAACACTGAAGCTTTCTTT.

The chain uses TRBV5-1 and TRBJ2-2, with D tentatively TRBD1 (5 bases). In germline, CDR1 is SGHRS, CDR2 YFSETQ. V lost 0 bases, J lost 10 bases, and 22 bases lay in between. This CDR3 region has 17 residues. Here the CDR3 reads CASSLAPTVGPLKELFF. As DNA, the CDR3 is TGCGCCAGCAGCTTGGCTCCGACAGTAGGGCCCTTGAAGGAGCTGTTTTTT.

The chain carries TRBV5-1 and TRBJ2-3; the match to TRBD2 covers 14 bases. J was trimmed by 5 bases and V by 4 bases; bases with no gene match: 6. Germline V gene data show CDR1 as SGHRS and CDR2 as YFSETQ. The CDR3 length is 16 residues. CDR3 region: CASSTGLAGVIDTQYF. The CDR3 nucleotides are TGCGCCAGCAGCACGGGACTAGCGGGAGTTATAGATACGCAGTATTTT.

This chain connects TRBV30 to TRBJ2-5, with TRBD1 matching over 8 bases. This CDR3 is 14 amino acids long. Germline V gene sequence: CDR1 GTSNPN, CDR2 SVGIG (reference sequence). Trimming cost V 0 bases and J 5 bases; bases outside gene matches: 5. The CDR3 loop is CAWSVIHRGETQYF. The CDR3 region has the DNA TGTGCCTGGAGTGTGATCCACAGGGGGGAGACCCAGTACTTC.

CDR3 protein: CASKPLGTGDGYTF. In DNA form, the CDR3 reads TGTGCCAGCAAGCCCCTCGGGACAGGGGATGGCTACACCTTC. The V call is TRBV27, the J call TRBJ1-2; TRBD1 agrees at 10 bases. CDR3 size: 14 residues. Germline V gene lookup returns CDR1 MNHEY and CDR2 SMNVEV (reference sequence). V lost 7 bases to trimming and J lost 6 bases; unmatched junction nucleotides: 8.

The genes are TRBV6-1 and TRBJ2-6, with D perhaps matching TRBD2 (6 bases). The CDR3 contains 14 residues. The germline gives CDR1 MNHNS, CDR2 SASEGT. V lost 8 bases and J 1 base, leaving 9 bases between the germline ends. The CDR3 sequence is CASRGSSGANVLTF. Written as DNA, the CDR3 is TGTGCCAGCCGGGGGAGTTCTGGGGCCAACGTCCTGACTTTC.

V gene TRBV11-2 combines with J gene TRBJ1-1; tentatively, D is TRBD1 (6 bases). Per the germline V gene, CDR1 is SGHAT and CDR2 is FQNNGV. The CDR3 sequence is 13 residues long. The V end was cut by 8 bases, the J end by 5 bases, with 15 bases between. The CDR3 coding sequence is TGTGCCAGCTCAGGGGACCGGGGGACTGAAGCTTTCTTT. This codes for CASSGDRGTEAFF.

The rearrangement links TRBV7-9 to TRBJ1-4; D is ambiguous. The CDR3 consists of 15 residues. Trimming took 4 bases from V and 0 from J, leaving 9 bases between them. Germline CDR1 reads SEHNR; CDR2 reads FQNEAQ (reference sequence). The CDR3 sequence is CASSWSAPTNEKLFF. CDR3 sequence (DNA): TGTGCCAGCAGCTGGTCGGCTCCAACTAATGAAAAACTGTTTTTT.

Remarks on this clone: The sample holds other DNA sequences that translate to the same CDR3. This chain links TRBV5-1 with TRBJ2-3; 10 bases map to TRBD2. The CDR3 runs 16 residues. V dropped 0 bases and J dropped 2; count of bases not matched to a gene: 3. CDR1 SGHRS and CDR2 YFSETQ come from the germline V gene. This CDR3 is CASSLASGSITDTQYF. The CDR3 DNA sequence: TGCGCCAGCAGCTTGGCTAGCGGGAGCATCACAGATACGCAGTATTTT.